This paragraph reports one TCR beta chain. Its target is not known. This sample is drawn from a study of T cells expressing NK-cell markers. About the research overall: Obtained from sorted CD3+CD56+NKG2C+, CD3+CD56+NKG2C- and CD3+CD56-NKG2C+ T cells were the TCR beta repertoires. Study results and limitations: Similarly, these clonotypes led the CD3+CD56-NKG2C+ fraction as well in a handful of donors.

TCRdb reprocessed the 5' RACE reads and stores each CDR3 protein as one record, lacking DNA. The repertoire shows under 600,000 distinct CDR3 sequences; the top ten hold 1.4%. This CDR3 has 13 amino acids. Germline loops: CDR1 SQVTM, CDR2 ANQGSEA. The sequencing input was blood T cells: a sorted CD56 or NKG2C T cell subset, CD4+ or CD8+ T cells, or bulk PBMC T cells (not recorded which). This receptor was taken from a woman in her forties or fifties in good health. The rearrangement links TRBV29-1 to TRBJ1-6; TCRdb's D call, TRBD1, is unchecked because there is no DNA. The CDR3: CSVELDRNSPLHF.